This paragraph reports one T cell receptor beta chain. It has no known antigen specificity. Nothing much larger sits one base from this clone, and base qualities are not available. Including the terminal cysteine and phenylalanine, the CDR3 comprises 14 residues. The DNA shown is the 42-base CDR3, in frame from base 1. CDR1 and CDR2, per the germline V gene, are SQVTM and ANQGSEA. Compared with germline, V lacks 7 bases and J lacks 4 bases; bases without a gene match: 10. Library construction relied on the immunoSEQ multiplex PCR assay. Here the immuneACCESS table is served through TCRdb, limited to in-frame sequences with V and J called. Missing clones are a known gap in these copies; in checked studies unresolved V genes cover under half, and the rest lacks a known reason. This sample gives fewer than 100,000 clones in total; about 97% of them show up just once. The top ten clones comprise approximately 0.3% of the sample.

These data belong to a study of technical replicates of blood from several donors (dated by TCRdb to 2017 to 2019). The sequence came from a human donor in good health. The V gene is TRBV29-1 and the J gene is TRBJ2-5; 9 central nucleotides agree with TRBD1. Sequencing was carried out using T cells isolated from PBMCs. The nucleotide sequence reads TGCAGCGCTCTGACAGGGGGAATCGGAGAGACCCAGTACTTC. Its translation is CSALTGGIGETQYF.